A single sample gave rise to the 31 T cell receptor beta chains below, sequenced in a study of identical twins (dated by TCRdb to about 2016). Libraries were made using 5' RACE. Sequencing used an Illumina HiSeq 2000. The raw public data were reprocessed by TCRdb itself: fastp quality trimming at Q25, MiXCR clonotype calling, in-frame beta chains only. Rows with one shared CDR3 protein collapse into an entry with the most common genes and DNA. For this sample there are roughly 630,000 distinct CDR3 sequences; 7.1% appear just once. Clones ranked in the top ten supply over 1.5% of the sample. These data were also filed under a second study, of yellow fever vaccine responses in identical twins.

Sequencing input: PBMCs. All receptors derive from a woman aged 18 to 35 in good health.

CDR3: CASSPWTSGRAQLFF. The CDR3 coding sequence is TGTGCCAGCAGCCCCTGGACTAGCGGGAGGGCCCAACTGTTCTTC. The chain links TRBV14 to TRBJ2-1; 15 bases agree with TRBD2. Germline-derived CDR1 and CDR2 are SGHDN and FVKESK. The V and J ends lost 4 bases and 15 bases, in that order; junction bases with no gene match: 10. The CDR3 is made up of 15 amino acids.

CDR3 sequence reads: CASSPTDGGQFF. The CDR3 DNA reads TGTGCCAGCTCACCCACCGACGGGGGGCAGTTCTTC. The V and J genes are TRBV18 and TRBJ2-1, with TRBD2 as a possible D gene (6 bases). Per germline, CDR1 KGHSH and CDR2 LQKENI. The CDR3 runs to 12 residues. V was cut by 3 bases and J by 12 bases, with 12 bases left in between.

There are a few counts of this clonotype. The chain carries TRBV20-1 and TRBJ2-7, with 9 positions matching TRBD2. Germline V gives CDR1 DFQATT, CDR2 SNEGSKA (reference sequence). The V and J ends lost 3 bases and 3 bases, in that order; junction bases with no gene match: 9. The CDR3 runs to 15 residues. The CDR3 coding sequence is TGCAGTGCTAGTACCCTAGCGGGGCCCTTCTACGAGCAGTACGTC. It is translated as CSASTLAGPFYEQYV.

This clonotype was seen only a few times. V is TRBV7-9 and J is TRBJ1-1, with D perhaps TRBD1 (6 bases). This CDR3 comprises 14 residues. Trimming left V 4 bases short and J 4 bases short, with 13 bases between. Germline values: CDR1 SEHNR, CDR2 FQNEAQ (reference sequence). DNA of the CDR3: TGTGCCAGCAGCTCCCAGACAGGTAGCACTGAAGCTTTCTTT. This translates into CASSSQTGSTEAFF.

In this sample, this clonotype turned up many times. The chain employs TRBV7-9 and TRBJ2-7; either TRBD1 or TRBD2 may supply D (5 bases each). The CDR3 has 15 residues. The germline gives CDR1 SEHNR, CDR2 FQNEAQ (reference sequence). Trimming stripped 1 base from V and 3 bases from J, with 13 bases between. The CDR3 reads CASSLDGPGRYEQYV. CDR3 DNA: TGTGCCAGCAGCTTAGATGGGCCGGGACGCTACGAGCAGTACGTC.

This clonotype was counted a few times. This chain links TRBV20-1 with TRBJ2-7; D is unclear. The V and J ends lost 4 bases and 0 bases respectively, with 13 bases between them. Germline CDR1 is DFQATT and CDR2 is SNEGSKA (reference sequence). The CDR3 runs 14 residues. For the CDR3, the DNA is TGCAGTGCTAAGTGGGCTGGAAGCTCCTACGAGCAGTACTTC. It encodes CSAKWAGSSYEQYF.

Concerning this clonotype itself: A much larger clone sits a single nucleotide away, making a read error possible. The chain joins TRBV29-1 to TRBJ1-2; D remains unclear. The length of the CDR3 is 13 residues. Germline values: CDR1 SQVTM, CDR2 ANQGSEA. The CDR3 region has the DNA TGCAGAGTTCCGGACGGCCGACCTTATGGCTACACCTTC. Amino acid sequence: CRVPDGRPYGYTF.

The V gene is TRBV20-1, the J gene TRBJ2-5; TRBD2 is a possible D gene (5 bases). V lost 0 bases and J 5 bases, leaving 16 bases between the germline ends. The CDR3 spans 15 residues. From germline, CDR1 is DFQATT and CDR2 SNEGSKA (reference sequence). The CDR3 region has the DNA TGCAGTGCTAGAGAAGCGGTTTCTCCCTGGGAGACCCAGTACTTC. This sequence encodes CSAREAVSPWETQYF.

This clonotype was seen ten or more times. This sequence joins TRBV5-1 and TRBJ2-7; possibly TRBD2 for D (5 bases). This CDR3 has 16 residues. V gave up 0 bases and J gave up 1 base, with 14 bases separating them. The germline V gene encodes CDR1 SGHRS and CDR2 YFSETQ. Here the CDR3 DNA reads TGCGCCAGCAGCTTGGGACGGGGAGTCGAATCCTACGAGCAGTACTTC. Residues: CASSLGRGVESYEQYF. The whole variable domain, remainder taken from reference TRBV5-1 and TRBJ2-7, is KAGVTQTPRYLIKTRGQQVTLSCSPISGHRSVSWYQQTPGQGLQFLFEYFSETQRNKGNFPGRFSGRQFSNSRSEMNVSTLELGDSALYLCASSLGRGVESYEQYFGPGTRLTVT.

This clonotype was counted ten times or more. This sequence joins TRBV3-1 and TRBJ1-1; 12 positions agree with TRBD1. Losses at the gene ends were 3 bases for V and 0 bases for J; bases not matched to a gene: 8. CDR1 and CDR2 from the germline V gene are LGHDT and YNNKEL (reference sequence). This CDR3 region has 18 residues. CDR3 residues: CASSQGQGAGAMNTEAFF. The DNA for the CDR3 is TGTGCCAGCAGCCAGGGACAGGGGGCCGGCGCGATGAACACTGAAGCTTTCTTT.

This clonotype was seen a handful of times. This chain joins TRBV11-3 and TRBJ2-1; tentatively, D is TRBD1 or TRBD2 (5 bases each). CDR3 size: 17 residues. V lost 5 bases, J lost 0 bases, and 17 bases lay in between. In germline, CDR1 is SGHNT, CDR2 YENEEA. The CDR3 DNA sequence: TGTGCCAGCAGCATACTAAAGGGACCCCGCTCCTACAATGAGCAGTTCTTC. Protein sequence: CASSILKGPRSYNEQFF.

The chain employs TRBV24-1 and TRBJ2-1; 10 bases are shared with TRBD2. The CDR3 is 19 amino acids. CDR1 KGHDR and CDR2 SFDVKD come from the germline V gene. The V and J ends lost 3 bases and 4 bases, in that order; junction bases with no gene match: 14. The CDR3 spells CATSDPNRLAGSSYNEQFF. CDR3 coding DNA: TGTGCCACCAGTGATCCAAATCGACTAGCGGGTTCCTCTTACAATGAGCAGTTCTTC.

V gene TRBV6-5 combines with J gene TRBJ1-2, with D unresolved. V gave up 0 bases and J gave up 5 bases, with 7 bases separating them. This CDR3 spans 13 amino acids. CDR1 is MNHEY and CDR2 is SVGAGI in the germline V gene. For the CDR3, the DNA is TGTGCCAGCAGTTACTCGGGTTATTATGGCTACACCTTC. Translation gives CASSYSGYYGYTF.

This clonotype was seen repeatedly, ten times or more. V usage is TRBV5-1 and J usage is TRBJ2-2; D unresolved. The length of the CDR3 is 13 residues. CDR1 and CDR2 (germline): SGHRS, YFSETQ. Deletions cut 0 bases from V and 5 bases from J, with 5 bases between. The CDR3, as DNA: TGCGCCAGCAGCTTGGGCGCTACCGGGGAGCTGTTTTTT. Amino acids: CASSLGATGELFF.

This clonotype was picked up a small number of times. The CDR3 bases are TGTGCCAGCAGTTTAATGGGGACGTGGTACAATGAGCAGTTCTTC. As protein: CASSLMGTWYNEQFF. This rearrangement joins TRBV28 to TRBJ2-1; D may match TRBD1 or TRBD2 (5 bases each). CDR3 length: 15 amino acids. V shed 2 bases and J shed 4 bases, with 12 bases lying between them. Germline V gene data show CDR1 as MDHEN and CDR2 as SYDVKM.

This clonotype has at least ten counts. The rearrangement joins TRBV5-1 to TRBJ2-1; tentatively, D is TRBD2 (5 bases). With 5 bases removed from V and 0 bases from J, the gap between germline ends came to 15 bases. This CDR3 has 16 amino acids. Germline-derived CDR1 and CDR2 are SGHRS and YFSETQ. CDR3 sequence (DNA): TGCGCCAGCAGTTACCGGACGGGGAGCTCCTACAATGAGCAGTTCTTC. This codes for CASSYRTGSSYNEQFF.

This clonotype was observed a few times. V and J are TRBV28 and TRBJ2-7, with 7 bases fitting TRBD2. CDR3 length equals 15 residues. J lost 6 bases, V lost 5 bases, and 13 bases had no gene match. Per the germline V gene, CDR1 is MDHEN and CDR2 is SYDVKM. CDR3 sequence (DNA): TGTGCCAGCAGTGGCCCGGGGGGTAGCGCTTCCGAGCAGTACGTC. Its translation: CASSGPGGSASEQYV.

The sample holds one count of this clonotype. The chain combines TRBV15 with TRBJ2-5, with D possibly called TRBD1 or TRBD2 (6 bases each). CDR3 size: 15 residues. Germline V gene sequence: CDR1 LNHNV, CDR2 YYDKDF (reference sequence). Trimming cost V 0 bases and J 5 bases, with 13 bases left between them. CDR3 loop: CATSREVGGWETQYF. CDR3 in DNA: TGTGCCACCAGCAGAGAAGTGGGGGGCTGGGAGACCCAGTACTTC.

The chain employs TRBV14 and TRBJ2-7; D is perhaps TRBD2 (5 bases). Germline V lookup: CDR1 SGHDN, CDR2 FVKESK. The V and J ends lost 5 bases and 6 bases respectively, with 14 bases between them. This CDR3 comprises 13 residues. This CDR3 reads CASSNSRGIEQYF. DNA of the CDR3: TGTGCCAGCAGCAACTCAAGAGGGATCGAGCAGTACTTC.

The chain carries TRBV5-1 and TRBJ2-7; 10 bases are shared with TRBD1. Trimming removed 7 bases from V and 6 bases from J; junction bases left unmatched: 10. The germline V gene encodes CDR1 SGHRS and CDR2 YFSETQ. The CDR3 covers 14 residues. The CDR3 nucleotides read TGCGCCAGCGAATCCGGGACAGGGGTGGGCGAGCAGTACTTC. Translating gives CASESGTGVGEQYF.

In this sample, this clonotype turned up many times. The J gene is TRBJ2-7, the V gene TRBV12-3 or TRBV12-4; D might be TRBD2 (6 bases). V was shortened by 7 bases and J by 1 base, with 17 bases between the two germline ends. The CDR3 loop spans 15 amino acids. CDR3 sequence: CASTPQWGESYEQYF. The CDR3 coding sequence is TGTGCCAGCACTCCACAGTGGGGGGAATCCTACGAGCAGTACTTC.

This clonotype was counted only a few times. The CDR3 DNA reads TGCAGTGCTAGAGATCGGAGTTGGGGAAAGACCCAGTACTTC. Protein: CSARDRSWGKTQYF. This chain links TRBV20-1 with TRBJ2-5; unclear D gene. CDR1 and CDR2 from the germline V gene are DFQATT and SNEGSKA (reference sequence). Trimming removed 0 bases from V and 6 bases from J, with 14 bases in between. This CDR3 has 14 amino acids.

This clonotype occurred many times. This chain links TRBV29-1 with TRBJ2-1; the D gene is possibly TRBD1 (5 bases). Trimming cost V 8 bases and J 3 bases, with 8 bases left between them. Germline loops: CDR1 SQVTM, CDR2 ANQGSEA. The CDR3 runs 11 residues. CDR3 nucleotides: TGCAGCTCAGGGAACTACAATGAGCAGTTCTTC. Its translation is CSSGNYNEQFF.

This clonotype has a handful of counts. The genes are TRBV7-9 and TRBJ2-7; 9 bases are shared with TRBD1. This CDR3 is 14 amino acids long. Germline values: CDR1 SEHNR, CDR2 FQNEAQ (reference sequence). Trimming cost V 5 bases and J 5 bases; bases outside gene matches: 7. CDR3 protein: CASSRGTGYDEQYV. The CDR3 nucleotides are TGTGCCAGCAGCCGGGGGACAGGGTACGACGAGCAGTACGTC.

This clonotype appeared a few times. V usage is TRBV11-2 and J usage is TRBJ2-2, with a possible D match to TRBD1 (5 bases). This CDR3 contains 12 residues. The germline V and J ends were trimmed by 4 bases and 9 bases, with 9 bases remaining between them. Germline CDR1 reads SGHAT; CDR2 reads FQNNGV. The CDR3 nucleotides are TGTGCCAGCAGCTCTCAGGGTTGGGAGCTGTTTTTT. This sequence encodes CASSSQGWELFF.

This clonotype was found a few times. CDR3 DNA sequence: TGTGCCAGCAGCTTAGCGTCAGGGACCCAAGAGACCCAGTACTTC. Protein: CASSLASGTQETQYF. The chain couples TRBV7-9 to TRBJ2-5, with D tentatively TRBD1 or TRBD2 (5 bases each). The V and J ends lost 0 bases and 1 base respectively, with 9 bases between them. This CDR3 comprises 15 residues. Germline-derived CDR1 and CDR2 are SEHNR and FQNEAQ (reference sequence).

This clonotype was picked up a small number of times. The gene calls are TRBV29-1 and TRBJ2-7, with 7 bases lining up with TRBD2. The ends lost 1 base at V and 2 bases at J; junction bases unmatched: 5. From germline, CDR1 is SQVTM and CDR2 ANQGSEA. The CDR3 totals 14 residues. The CDR3 bases are TGCAGCGTTGAAGGGCGGGAGCGCCCCTACGAGCAGTACTTC. It is translated as CSVEGRERPYEQYF.

This clonotype was counted ten times or more. J is TRBJ2-1 and V is TRBV7-7, with 12 bases that match TRBD1. Germline CDR1 is SSHAT and CDR2 is FNYEAQ (reference sequence). The length of the CDR3 is 18 residues. Germline trimming cut 5 bases from V and 4 bases from J; bases unmatched to any gene: 12. The CDR3 spells CASSPGTGGLGRYNEQFF. In DNA, the CDR3 is TGTGCCAGCAGCCCAGGGACAGGGGGCCTCGGGAGGTACAATGAGCAGTTCTTC. The whole variable domain, filled in from reference TRBV7-7 and TRBJ2-1, reads GAGVSQSPRYKVTKRGQDVTLRCDPISSHATLYWYQQALGQGPEFLTYFNYEAQPDKSGLPSDRFSAERPEGSISTLTIQRTEQRDSAMYRCASSPGTGGLGRYNEQFFGPGTRLTVL.

The rearrangement links TRBV2 to TRBJ1-1; a possible D gene is TRBD1 (6 bases). The V end was cut by 3 bases, the J end by 6 bases, with 14 bases between. Germline V gives CDR1 SNHLY, CDR2 FYNNEI. This CDR3 comprises 14 residues. CDR3 coding DNA: TGTGCCAGCAGTGATTTCGGTAGGGGGGCTGAAGCTTTCTTT. Its translation: CASSDFGRGAEAFF.

The table lists this clonotype with a few counts. This chain joins TRBV9 and TRBJ2-5; 11 bases match TRBD1. This CDR3 has 16 amino acids. Trimming at V came to 1 base and at J to 2 bases, leaving 4 bases not matched to a gene. Germline lookup yields CDR1 SGDLS and CDR2 YYNGEE. CDR3 DNA: TGTGCCAGCAGCGTATCCGGACAGGGGGCGCAAGAGACCCAGTACTTC. This encodes CASSVSGQGAQETQYF.

This chain uses TRBV18 with TRBJ2-7, with D possibly TRBD1 on 5 matching bases. The V end was cut by 6 bases, the J end by 0 bases, with 12 bases between. This CDR3 spans 14 amino acids. Germline CDR1 reads KGHSH; CDR2 reads LQKENI. The CDR3 sequence is CASSNRSVSYEQYF. For the CDR3, the DNA is TGTGCCAGCTCTAACAGGTCGGTCTCCTACGAGCAGTACTTC.